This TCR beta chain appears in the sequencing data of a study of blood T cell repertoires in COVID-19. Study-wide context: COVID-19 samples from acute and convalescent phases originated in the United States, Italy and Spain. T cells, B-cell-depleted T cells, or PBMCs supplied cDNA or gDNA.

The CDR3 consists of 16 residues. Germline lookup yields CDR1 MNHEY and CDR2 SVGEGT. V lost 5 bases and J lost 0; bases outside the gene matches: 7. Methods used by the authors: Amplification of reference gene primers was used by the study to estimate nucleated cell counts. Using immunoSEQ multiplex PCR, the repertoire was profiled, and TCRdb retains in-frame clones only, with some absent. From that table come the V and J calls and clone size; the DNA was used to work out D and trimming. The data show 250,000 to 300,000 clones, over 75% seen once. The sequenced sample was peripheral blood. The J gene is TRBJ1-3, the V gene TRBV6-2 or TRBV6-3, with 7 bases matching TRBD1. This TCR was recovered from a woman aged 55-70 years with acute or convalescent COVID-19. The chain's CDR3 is CASSREGAISGNTIYF. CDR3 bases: TGTGCCAGCAGTAGAGAGGGGGCCATCTCTGGAAACACCATATATTTT.